The TCR beta chain described here comes from a study of T cell responses to AZD1222 COVID-19 vaccine. Whole-study results and caveats: Spike as a whole was targeted by vaccine-associated CD4 TCRs, dominant at 160-218 and 743-854.

This clone was seen just once. Its target is not known. Sequenced by immunoSEQ multiplex PCR; TCRdb stores in-frame clones only, minus some. The sample shows around 140,000 clones, around nine tenths of them seen only once. Unmatched junction bases numbered 4, after V lost 5 bases and J lost 4 bases. Looked up from germline, CDR1 is MNHEY and CDR2 is SMNVEV (reference sequence). The CDR3 has 13 residues. The chain is built from TRBV27 and TRBJ1-2, with TRBD1 identical over 7 bases. The input for sequencing was peripheral blood, taken on day 0 of AZD1222 vaccination. This TCR derives from an adult in good health. DNA of the CDR3: TGTGCCAGCAGTCTGACAGGGTTCTATGGCTACACCTTC. This gives the protein CASSLTGFYGYTF.